The 27 T cell receptor beta chains presented below share a single source sample, sequenced in a study of T cells expressing NK-cell markers. TCRdb re-called the 5' RACE reads; every CDR3 protein appears as one record, without DNA. The sample includes roughly 160,000 distinct CDR3 sequences. Sequenced material: blood T cells: a sorted CD56 or NKG2C T cell subset, CD4+ or CD8+ T cells, or bulk PBMC T cells (not recorded which). Receptors originate from a woman aged 18-70 years in good health.

This chain joins TRBV20-1 and TRBJ2-1; there is no DNA to check the TCRdb D call of TRBD1. The V gene's germline CDR1 is DFQATT and CDR2 SNEGSKA (reference sequence). This CDR3 spans 14 amino acids. The CDR3 spells CSAISDRPYNEQFF.

This chain connects TRBV6-5 to TRBJ1-5; TCRdb proposes TRBD1, but this gene call is untestable without DNA. The CDR3 has 15 amino acids. Germline V gives CDR1 MNHEY, CDR2 SVGAGI. The CDR3 loop reads CASSPRGGGNQPQHF.

The CDR3 loop reads CAISPNGGRREQYF. The chain links TRBV10-3 to TRBJ2-7; lacking DNA, the TRBD1 call made by TCRdb goes unchecked. The CDR3 runs to 14 residues. CDR1 is ENHRY, CDR2 SYGVKD, per germline.

The chain combines TRBV19 with TRBJ2-6; TCRdb designates TRBD1, a call that cannot be tested without DNA. Per germline, CDR1 LNHDA and CDR2 SQIVND (reference sequence). CDR3 size: 14 residues. The CDR3 sequence: CASRRGSGANVLTF.

The chain employs TRBV28 and TRBJ2-7; there is no DNA to check the TCRdb D call of TRBD2. Germline V lookup: CDR1 MDHEN, CDR2 SYDVKM. CDR3 length: 15 amino acids. This chain's CDR3 is CASSPPAGASYEQYF.

The rearrangement joins TRBV12-3 or TRBV12-4 to TRBJ1-5; TCRdb lists TRBD1, though no DNA is available to test this call. This CDR3 is built from 15 residues. The CDR3 protein is CASSLDDRWNQPQHF.

This chain links TRBV6-5 with TRBJ1-5; TCRdb gives TRBD1 as the D gene, but with no DNA this cannot be confirmed. The CDR3 has 15 residues. The germline V gene has CDR1 MNHEY and CDR2 SVGAGI. The CDR3 loop reads CASSYSNREGQPQHF.

V usage is TRBV6-1 and J usage is TRBJ2-1; the TCRdb call, TRBD1, lacks DNA for checking. Germline CDR1 reads MNHNS; CDR2 reads SASEGT. The CDR3 loop spans 16 amino acids. The CDR3 loop is CASRKGGGTTYNEQFF.

J is TRBJ2-5 and V is TRBV7-3; with no DNA, the TCRdb D assignment of TRBD2 cannot be verified. Germline CDR1 reads SGHTA; CDR2 reads FQGTGA. The CDR3 is 17 residues long. The CDR3 sequence is CASSPGTSGGWQETQYF.

The rearrangement uses TRBV5-6 and TRBJ2-1. The CDR3 consists of 12 residues. Germline assignment: CDR1 SGHDT and CDR2 YYEEEE. The CDR3 loop reads CASSKGNNEQFF.

The chain has TRBV5-1 and TRBJ1-1; TCRdb designates TRBD1, a call that cannot be tested without DNA. The CDR3 totals 17 residues. Germline V lookup: CDR1 SGHRS, CDR2 YFSETQ. CDR3 in amino acids: CASSLAGTGGMNTEAFF.

The genes are TRBV23-1 and TRBJ1-5; TCRdb returns TRBD1, unconfirmable since there is no DNA. TRBV23-1 is classed as an ORF, of uncertain function. The CDR3 runs 16 residues. CDR3 in amino acids: CASSQRTGNGNQPQHF.

The chain uses TRBV18 and TRBJ1-1. The germline V gene encodes CDR1 KGHSH and CDR2 LQKENI. The CDR3 is 16 residues long. The CDR3 reads CASSPPGRASNTEAFF.

This chain joins TRBV27 and TRBJ2-3; lacking DNA, the TRBD2 call made by TCRdb goes unchecked. Germline V gene data show CDR1 as MNHEY and CDR2 as SMNVEV (reference sequence). This CDR3 is built from 13 residues. The CDR3: CASSLRVTDTQYF.

This rearrangement joins TRBV19 to TRBJ1-5; as DNA is missing, the TRBD1 call by TCRdb cannot be tested. The CDR3 is 17 amino acids. CDR1 is LNHDA, CDR2 SQIVND, per germline (reference sequence). CDR3 loop: CASSLQGQTYSNQPQHF. The whole variable domain, remainder taken from reference TRBV19 and TRBJ1-5, is DGGITQSPKYLFRKEGQNVTLSCEQNLNHDAMYWYRQDPGQGLRLIYYSQIVNDFQKGDIAEGYSVSREKKESFPLTVTSAQKNPTAFYLCASSLQGQTYSNQPQHFGDGTRLSIL.

The CDR3 sequence: CASRGTGVSQPQHF. The rearrangement joins TRBV10-2 to TRBJ1-5; no DNA is available, so the TRBD1 call from TCRdb remains unchecked. In germline, CDR1 is WSHSY, CDR2 SAAADI. The CDR3 length is 14 residues.

The chain couples TRBV5-1 to TRBJ2-1; the D call from TCRdb, TRBD2, cannot be confirmed without DNA. The CDR3 runs to 12 residues. The germline V gene has CDR1 SGHRS and CDR2 YFSETQ. The CDR3 loop is CASGMTSGEQFF.

V gene TRBV5-1 combines with J gene TRBJ1-1. The CDR3 runs 15 residues. Germline V gene sequence: CDR1 SGHRS, CDR2 YFSETQ. This CDR3 reads CASKLGGSRNTEAFF.

The chain employs TRBV20-1 and TRBJ2-5; the TRBD2 assignment by TCRdb is unverifiable without DNA. CDR3 size: 14 residues. Germline CDR1 is DFQATT and CDR2 is SNEGSKA (reference sequence). CDR3 residues: CSGAASGLQETQYF.

This chain links TRBV12-3 or TRBV12-4 with TRBJ2-5; with no DNA, the TCRdb D assignment of TRBD2 cannot be verified. The CDR3 runs 15 residues. This CDR3 is CASSPTGPGGETQYF.

The V call is TRBV2, the J call TRBJ2-7; TCRdb returns TRBD1, unconfirmable since there is no DNA. The CDR3 is made up of 14 amino acids. The germline gives CDR1 SNHLY, CDR2 FYNNEI. CDR3 amino acids: CASSDQGASYEQYF.

CDR3 loop: CASSLVVAGNGELFF. The chain has TRBV5-1 and TRBJ2-2; TCRdb designates TRBD2, a call that cannot be tested without DNA. CDR3 length: 15 amino acids. Germline V lookup: CDR1 SGHRS, CDR2 YFSETQ.

The chain recombines TRBV7-8 with TRBJ2-1; the TCRdb D gene call, TRBD2, has no DNA to confirm it. The length of the CDR3 is 13 residues. Germline CDR1 SGHVS, CDR2 FQNEAQ. The CDR3 is CASRPRTSAEQFF.

V usage is TRBV20-1 and J usage is TRBJ2-7; without DNA, the TCRdb call of TRBD1 cannot be checked. Per germline, CDR1 DFQATT and CDR2 SNEGSKA (reference sequence). This CDR3 has 15 residues. This CDR3 reads CSAREPRGGEVEQYF.

The chain is built from TRBV25-1 and TRBJ2-7; without DNA, the TCRdb call of TRBD2 cannot be checked. The CDR3 loop spans 15 amino acids. Germline loops: CDR1 MGHDK, CDR2 SYGVNS. CDR3: CASSELGPSAYEQYF.

This chain uses TRBV15 with TRBJ1-5. CDR3 length equals 15 residues. Germline loops: CDR1 LNHNV, CDR2 YYDKDF (reference sequence). Here the CDR3 reads CATSRELSQSWPQHF.

This sequence joins TRBV29-1 and TRBJ2-1; checking the TCRdb D call of TRBD1 is not possible without DNA. The CDR3 extends over 14 amino acids. CDR1 SQVTM and CDR2 ANQGSEA come from the germline V gene. The CDR3 protein is CSVTRGTGNNEQFF.